Shown below are 10 T cell receptor beta chains from a single sample sequenced in a study of control samples from healthy donors and cancer patients. Method: immunoSEQ multiplex PCR; TCRdb's copy keeps in-frame clones and lacks some. The profile covers approximately 140,000 clones, with roughly 89% appearing a single time and more than 6.5% taken by the ten largest. The sample consisted of blood. All receptors come from a man aged 18-30 years in good health.

This clone has more than one count but fewer than ten. The chain couples TRBV21-1 to TRBJ2-7; the D call in the table, TRBD1, was not verified against the DNA. TRBV21-1 is recorded as a pseudogene. The CDR3 is 18 amino acids. CDR3 amino acids: CASSKALARDRFTYEQYF. CDR3 sequence (DNA): TGTGCCAGCAGCAAAGCGCTTGCACGGGACAGATTTACCTACGAGCAGTACTTC.

Of note for this clone: Other nucleotide sequences in the sample specify the same CDR3. This sequence joins TRBV2 and TRBJ1-3; no clear D gene. This CDR3 contains 13 residues. In germline, CDR1 is SNHLY, CDR2 FYNNEI. V was trimmed by 4 bases and J by 2 bases, leaving 6 bases between them. Here the CDR3 reads CASSVSAGNTIYF. The CDR3, as DNA: TGTGCCAGCAGTGTCTCGGCTGGAAACACCATATATTTT.

The CDR3 sequence: CASSQDRGRGAEAFF. CDR3 DNA sequence: TGTGCCAGCAGCCAAGACAGGGGTCGAGGGGCTGAAGCTTTCTTT. This chain uses TRBV14 with TRBJ1-1, with a weak D call TRBD1 (6 bases). Germline assignment: CDR1 SGHDN and CDR2 FVKESK. The CDR3 is made up of 15 amino acids. Trimming removed 0 bases from V and 6 bases from J, with 14 bases in between.

The J gene is TRBJ2-7, the V gene TRBV7-9; TRBD1 matches at 10 bases. Per germline, CDR1 SEHNR and CDR2 FQNEAQ (reference sequence). Germline trimming cut 0 bases from V and 3 bases from J; bases unmatched to any gene: 8. CDR3 length: 17 amino acids. CDR3 in amino acids: CASSLAPDRTGGYEQYF. CDR3 nucleotide sequence: TGTGCCAGCAGCTTAGCCCCAGATAGGACAGGGGGCTACGAGCAGTACTTC.

The chain recombines TRBV2 with TRBJ2-3; tentatively, D is TRBD1 (5 bases). Germline V gene data show CDR1 as SNHLY and CDR2 as FYNNEI. There are 16 residues in the CDR3. Trimming cost V 0 bases and J 1 base, with 11 bases left between them. CDR3: CASSEALGRGTDTQYF. The CDR3 DNA sequence: TGTGCCAGCAGTGAAGCGCTTGGCAGGGGCACAGATACGCAGTATTTT.

The genes are TRBV19 and TRBJ1-2; 7 bases map to TRBD1. V was pared by 6 bases and J by 2 bases, with 3 bases of the junction left unmatched. CDR1 is LNHDA and CDR2 is SQIVND in the germline V gene (reference sequence). The CDR3 is 13 residues long. DNA for the CDR3: TGTGCCAGTAGCCTGGGACAGAACTATGGCTACACCTTC. Its translation is CASSLGQNYGYTF. Full variable domain (missing parts from reference TRBV19 and TRBJ1-2): DGGITQSPKYLFRKEGQNVTLSCEQNLNHDAMYWYRQDPGQGLRLIYYSQIVNDFQKGDIAEGYSVSREKKESFPLTVTSAQKNPTAFYLCASSLGQNYGYTFGSGTRLTVV.

This clone was counted a few times. The genes are TRBV5-4 and TRBJ2-3, with D maybe TRBD2 (5 bases). The CDR3 is made up of 15 amino acids. Germline V gene data show CDR1 as SGHNT and CDR2 as YYREEE (reference sequence). Deletions cut 4 bases from V and 5 bases from J, with 17 bases between. CDR3: CASSSRRATVDTQYF. For the CDR3, the DNA is TGTGCCAGCAGCAGCCGGCGGGCGACCGTAGATACGCAGTATTTT.

J is TRBJ1-1 and V is TRBV27, with D possibly matching TRBD1 (5 bases). V lost 5 bases and J 1 base, leaving 11 bases between the germline ends. Germline lookup yields CDR1 MNHEY and CDR2 SMNVEV (reference sequence). This CDR3 is 14 amino acids long. The CDR3 is CASSLGQRNTEAFF. CDR3 nucleotides: TGTGCCAGCAGTCTGGGGCAGAGGAACACTGAAGCTTTCTTT.

This chain links TRBV5-4 with TRBJ2-2; 9 positions agree with TRBD2. The V and J ends lost 3 bases and 1 base, in that order; junction bases with no gene match: 7. Germline CDR1 is SGHNT and CDR2 is YYREEE (reference sequence). The length of the CDR3 is 17 residues. DNA for the CDR3: TGTGCCAGCAGCTCCGGGACTAGCACATTGAACACCGGGGAGCTGTTTTTT. Translated, it gives CASSSGTSTLNTGELFF.

The rearrangement uses TRBV6-5 and TRBJ1-1; tentative D call: TRBD1 (5 bases). The CDR3 extends over 15 amino acids. Germline V gene lookup returns CDR1 MNHEY and CDR2 SVGAGI. Trimming shortened V by 5 bases and J by 1 base, and 14 bases separated the two germline ends. CDR3 bases: TGTGCCAGCAGTATCTGGCTTGGGGCGAACACTGAAGCTTTCTTT. Translation: CASSIWLGANTEAFF.